This T cell receptor beta chain was captured by sequencing in a study of blood T cell repertoires in COVID-19. Cohort allocation depended upon clinical history that participants reported. The germline CDR1 and CDR2 sequences are KGHDR and SFDVKD. The CDR3 length is 13 residues. Trimming at V came to 2 bases and at J to 9 bases, leaving 4 bases not matched to a gene. Sequenced by immunoSEQ multiplex PCR; TCRdb stores in-frame clones only, minus some. The profile shows some 170,000 clones, 65% to 90% of them singletons. The chain has TRBV24-1 and TRBJ1-2; 8 bases fit TRBD1. This clonotype was sampled from a man aged 45 to 65 who had recovered from COVID-19. The sample consisted of PBMCs or T cells enriched from blood (not recorded which). The CDR3 DNA reads TGTGCCACCAGTGATTGGGACAGGAGAAGCTACACCTTC. This encodes CATSDWDRRSYTF.